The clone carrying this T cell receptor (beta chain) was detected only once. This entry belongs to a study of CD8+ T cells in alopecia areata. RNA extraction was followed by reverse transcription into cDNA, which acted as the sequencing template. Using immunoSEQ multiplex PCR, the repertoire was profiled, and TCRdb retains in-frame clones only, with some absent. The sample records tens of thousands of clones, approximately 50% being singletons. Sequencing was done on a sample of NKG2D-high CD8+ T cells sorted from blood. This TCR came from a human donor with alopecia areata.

The CDR3 reads CASSEVARGDTQYF. CDR3 DNA sequence: TGTGCCAGCAGTGAGGTGGCACGAGGCGATACGCAGTATTTT. The rearrangement links TRBV2 to TRBJ2-3; D is unresolved. The germline gives CDR1 SNHLY, CDR2 FYNNEI. This CDR3 spans 14 amino acids. Trimming shortened V by 3 bases and J by 6 bases, and 13 bases separated the two germline ends.